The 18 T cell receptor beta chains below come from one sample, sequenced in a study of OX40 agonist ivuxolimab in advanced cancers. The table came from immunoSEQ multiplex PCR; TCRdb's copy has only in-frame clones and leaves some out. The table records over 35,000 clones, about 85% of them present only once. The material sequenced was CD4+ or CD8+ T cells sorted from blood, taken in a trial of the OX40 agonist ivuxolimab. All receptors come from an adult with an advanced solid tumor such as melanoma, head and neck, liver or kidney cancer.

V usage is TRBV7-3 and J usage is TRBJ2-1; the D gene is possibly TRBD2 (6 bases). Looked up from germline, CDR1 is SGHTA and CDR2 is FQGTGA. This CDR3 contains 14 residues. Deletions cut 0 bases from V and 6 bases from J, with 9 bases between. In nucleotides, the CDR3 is TGTGCCAGCAGCTTAACGGGCGGGGTCAATGAGCAGTTCTTC. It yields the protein CASSLTGGVNEQFF.

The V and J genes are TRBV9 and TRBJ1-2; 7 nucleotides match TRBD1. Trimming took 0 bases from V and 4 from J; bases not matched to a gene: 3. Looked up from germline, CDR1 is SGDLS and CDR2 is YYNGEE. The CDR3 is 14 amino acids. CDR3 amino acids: CASSVGDRPYGYTF. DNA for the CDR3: TGTGCCAGCAGCGTAGGGGACAGACCCTATGGCTACACCTTC.

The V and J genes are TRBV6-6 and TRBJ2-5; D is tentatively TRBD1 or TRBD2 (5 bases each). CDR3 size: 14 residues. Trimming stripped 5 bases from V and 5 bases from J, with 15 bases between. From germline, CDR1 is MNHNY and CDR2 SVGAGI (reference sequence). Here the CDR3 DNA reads TGTGCCAGCAGTCCCCGCGAGTGGGGGGAGACCCAGTACTTC. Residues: CASSPREWGETQYF.

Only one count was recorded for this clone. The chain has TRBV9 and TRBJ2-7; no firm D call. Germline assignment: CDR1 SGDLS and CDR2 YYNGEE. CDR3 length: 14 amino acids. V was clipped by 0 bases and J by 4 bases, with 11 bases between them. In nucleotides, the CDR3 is TGTGCCAGCAGCGTAGCTCGGACGGGTTACGAGCAGTACTTC. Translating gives CASSVARTGYEQYF.

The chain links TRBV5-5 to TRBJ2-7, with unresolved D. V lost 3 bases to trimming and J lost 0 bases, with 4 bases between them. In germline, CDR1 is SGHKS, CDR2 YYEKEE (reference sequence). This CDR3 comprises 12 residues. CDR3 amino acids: CASSWPSYEQYF. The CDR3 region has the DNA TGTGCCAGCAGCTGGCCCTCCTACGAGCAGTACTTC.

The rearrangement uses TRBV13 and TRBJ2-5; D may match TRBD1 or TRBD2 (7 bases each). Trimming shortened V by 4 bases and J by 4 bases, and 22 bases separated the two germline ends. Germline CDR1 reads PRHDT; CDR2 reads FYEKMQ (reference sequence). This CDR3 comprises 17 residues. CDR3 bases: TGTGCCAGCAGCTCTACCGAGCAGGGGGGGGCGGGAGAGACCCAGTACTTC. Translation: CASSSTEQGGAGETQYF.

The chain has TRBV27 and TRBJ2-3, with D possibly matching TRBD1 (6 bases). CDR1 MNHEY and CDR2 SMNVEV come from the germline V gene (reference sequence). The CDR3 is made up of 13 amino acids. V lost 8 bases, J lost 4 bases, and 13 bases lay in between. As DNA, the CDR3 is TGTGCCAGCTCCTTAGGGGGATCAGATACGCAGTATTTT. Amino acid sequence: CASSLGGSDTQYF.

The CDR3 DNA reads TGTGCCACCAGCAGAGGTACTTCCACTTGGGACAGCGTAGACTATGGCTACACCTTC. Its translation: CATSRGTSTWDSVDYGYTF. The rearrangement links TRBV15 to TRBJ1-2; 7 bases are a match to TRBD1. The CDR3 totals 19 residues. The V gene's germline CDR1 is LNHNV and CDR2 YYDKDF (reference sequence). Trimming cost V 1 base and J 3 bases; bases outside gene matches: 17.

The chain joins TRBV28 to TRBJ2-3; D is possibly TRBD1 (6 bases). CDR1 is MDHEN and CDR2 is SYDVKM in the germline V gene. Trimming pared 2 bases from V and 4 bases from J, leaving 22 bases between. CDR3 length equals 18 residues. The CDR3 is CASSLTPRTAGRADTQYF. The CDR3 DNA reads TGTGCCAGCAGTTTAACTCCCCGGACAGCTGGTCGGGCAGATACGCAGTATTTT. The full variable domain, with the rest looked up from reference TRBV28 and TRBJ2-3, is DVKVTQSSRYLVKRTGEKVFLECVQDMDHENMFWYRQDPGLGLRLIYFSYDVKMKEKGDIPEGYSVSREKKERFSLILESASTNQTSMYLCASSLTPRTAGRADTQYFGPGTRLTVL.

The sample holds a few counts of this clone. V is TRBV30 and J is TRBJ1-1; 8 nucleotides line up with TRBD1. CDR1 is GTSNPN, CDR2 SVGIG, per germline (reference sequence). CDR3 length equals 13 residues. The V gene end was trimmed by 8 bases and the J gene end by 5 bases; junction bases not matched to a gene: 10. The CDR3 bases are TGTGCCGGAAAGCAGGGGGCGATTACTGAAGCTTTCTTT. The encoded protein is CAGKQGAITEAFF.

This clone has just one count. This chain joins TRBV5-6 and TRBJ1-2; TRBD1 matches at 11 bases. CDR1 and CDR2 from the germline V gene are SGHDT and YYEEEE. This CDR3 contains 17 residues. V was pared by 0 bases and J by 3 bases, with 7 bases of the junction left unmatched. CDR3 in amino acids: CASSLGGQGALYYGYTF. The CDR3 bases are TGTGCCAGCAGCTTGGGTGGACAGGGGGCTTTGTACTATGGCTACACCTTC.

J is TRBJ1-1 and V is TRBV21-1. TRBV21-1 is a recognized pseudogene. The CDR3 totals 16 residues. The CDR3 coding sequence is TGTGCCAGCAGCAAAGCGCGAGGGAAATTGAACACTGAAGCTTTCTTT. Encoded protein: CASSKARGKLNTEAFF.

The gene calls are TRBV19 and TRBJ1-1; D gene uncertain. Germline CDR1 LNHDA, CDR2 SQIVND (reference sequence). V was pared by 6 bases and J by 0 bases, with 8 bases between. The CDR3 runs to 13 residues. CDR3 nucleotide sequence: TGTGCCAGTAGGGCAGGCCTGAACACTGAAGCTTTCTTT. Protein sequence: CASRAGLNTEAFF.

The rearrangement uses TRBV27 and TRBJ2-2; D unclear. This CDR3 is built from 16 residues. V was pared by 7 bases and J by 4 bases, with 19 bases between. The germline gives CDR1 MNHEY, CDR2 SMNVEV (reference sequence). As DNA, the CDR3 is TGTGCCAGCACCAACCGGACCTCGGCCACCACCGGGGAGCTGTTTTTT. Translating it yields CASTNRTSATTGELFF.

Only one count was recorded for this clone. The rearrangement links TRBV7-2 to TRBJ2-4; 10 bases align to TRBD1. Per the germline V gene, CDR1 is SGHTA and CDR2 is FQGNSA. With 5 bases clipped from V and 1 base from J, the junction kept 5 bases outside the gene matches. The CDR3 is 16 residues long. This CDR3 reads CASSEGQGEAKNIQYF. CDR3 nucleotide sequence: TGTGCCAGCAGCGAAGGACAGGGGGAGGCCAAAAACATTCAGTACTTC.

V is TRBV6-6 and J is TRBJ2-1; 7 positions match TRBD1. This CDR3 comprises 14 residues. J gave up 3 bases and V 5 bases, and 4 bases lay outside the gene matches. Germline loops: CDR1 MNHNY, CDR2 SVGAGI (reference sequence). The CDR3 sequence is CASSLGTDYNEQFF. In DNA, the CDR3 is TGTGCCAGCAGTCTCGGGACAGACTACAATGAGCAGTTCTTC.

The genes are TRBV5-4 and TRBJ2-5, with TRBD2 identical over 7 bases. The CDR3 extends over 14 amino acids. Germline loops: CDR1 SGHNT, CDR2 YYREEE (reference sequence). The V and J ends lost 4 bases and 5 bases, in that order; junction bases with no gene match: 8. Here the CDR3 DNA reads TGTGCCAGCAGCCCCCTGGGGGGAGGGGAGACCCAGTACTTC. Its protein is CASSPLGGGETQYF.

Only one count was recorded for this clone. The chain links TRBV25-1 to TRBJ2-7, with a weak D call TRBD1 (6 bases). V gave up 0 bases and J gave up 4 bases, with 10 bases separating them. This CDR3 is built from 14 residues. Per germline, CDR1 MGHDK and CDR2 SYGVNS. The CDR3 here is CASSEYQGSYEQYF. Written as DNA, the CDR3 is TGTGCCAGCAGTGAATACCAGGGGTCGTACGAGCAGTACTTC.